These 4 T cell receptor beta chains originate from one sample sequenced in a study of shared clonotypes between healthy human individuals. TCRdb's copy holds only in-frame clones and misses some; the assay was immunoSEQ multiplex PCR. The sample holds over 2 million clones, over 85% seen once. Specimen: naive CD4+ T cells sorted from blood. As to subset: CD45RA+ positively selected. The receptor source for this set is a man between 18 and 29 years old in good health.

This clone was detected many times. The gene calls are TRBV5-8 and TRBJ1-2; tentative D call: TRBD1 (5 bases). The V and J ends lost 4 bases and 7 bases respectively, with 14 bases between them. The CDR3 loop spans 13 amino acids. Germline lookup yields CDR1 SGHTS and CDR2 YDEGEE. This chain's CDR3 is CASSPRGGGGYTF. In DNA form, the CDR3 reads TGTGCCAGCAGCCCCCGGGGCGGTGGTGGCTACACCTTC.

This chain joins TRBV5-6 and TRBJ1-3, with a possible D match to TRBD1 (6 bases). This CDR3 is 13 amino acids long. Per the germline V gene, CDR1 is SGHDT and CDR2 is YYEEEE. V gave up 3 bases and J gave up 3 bases, with 7 bases separating them. CDR3 bases: TGTGCCAGCAGCTCGGGACATGGAAACACCATATATTTT. Encoded protein: CASSSGHGNTIYF.

The V gene is TRBV10-3, the J gene TRBJ1-2; 7 bases fit TRBD1. Losses at the gene ends were 4 bases for V and 2 bases for J; bases not matched to a gene: 4. CDR1 and CDR2 (germline): ENHRY, SYGVKD. The CDR3 spans 14 residues. The CDR3 sequence: CAISVGTVNYGYTF. DNA for the CDR3: TGTGCCATCAGTGTGGGGACAGTAAACTATGGCTACACCTTC.

The chain carries TRBV19 and TRBJ2-1, with D possibly TRBD1 on 6 matching bases. This CDR3 comprises 17 residues. The V gene lost 5 bases and the J gene lost 4 bases, with 21 bases spanning the gap. The V gene's germline CDR1 is LNHDA and CDR2 SQIVND (reference sequence). CDR3 nucleotide sequence: TGTGCCAGTAGTCCCCTGGGAACAGGGAAGCCTTACAATGAGCAGTTCTTC. It is translated as CASSPLGTGKPYNEQFF.